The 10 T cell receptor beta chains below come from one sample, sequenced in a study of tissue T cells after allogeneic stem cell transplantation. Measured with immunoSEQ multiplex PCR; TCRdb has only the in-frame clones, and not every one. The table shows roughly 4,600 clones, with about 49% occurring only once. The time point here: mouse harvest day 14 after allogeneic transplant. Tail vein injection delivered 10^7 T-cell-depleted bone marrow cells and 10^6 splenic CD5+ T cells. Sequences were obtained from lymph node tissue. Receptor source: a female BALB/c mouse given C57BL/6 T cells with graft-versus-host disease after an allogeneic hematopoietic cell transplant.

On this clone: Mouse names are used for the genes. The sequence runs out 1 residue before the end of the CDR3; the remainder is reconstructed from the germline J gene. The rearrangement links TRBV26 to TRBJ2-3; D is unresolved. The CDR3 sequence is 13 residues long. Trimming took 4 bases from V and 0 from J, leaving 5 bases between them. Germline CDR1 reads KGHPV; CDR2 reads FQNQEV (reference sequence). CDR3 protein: CASSHFSAETLYF. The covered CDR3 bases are TGTGCCAGCAGTCACTTCAGTGCAGAAACGCTGTAT.

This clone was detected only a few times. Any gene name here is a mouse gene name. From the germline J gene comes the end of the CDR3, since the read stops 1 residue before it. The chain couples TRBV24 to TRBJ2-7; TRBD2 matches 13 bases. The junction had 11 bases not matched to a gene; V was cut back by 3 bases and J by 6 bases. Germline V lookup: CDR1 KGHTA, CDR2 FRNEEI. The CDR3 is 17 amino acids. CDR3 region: CASSLSMGLGGALEQYF. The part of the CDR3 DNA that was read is TGTGCCAGCAGTCTCTCTATGGGACTGGGGGGGGCGCTTGAACAGTAC.

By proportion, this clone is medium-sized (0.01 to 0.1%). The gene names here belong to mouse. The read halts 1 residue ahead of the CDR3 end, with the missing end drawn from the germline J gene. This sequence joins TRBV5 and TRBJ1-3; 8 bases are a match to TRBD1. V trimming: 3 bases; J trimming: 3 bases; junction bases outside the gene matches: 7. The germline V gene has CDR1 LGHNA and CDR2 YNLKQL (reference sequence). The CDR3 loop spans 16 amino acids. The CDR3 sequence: CASSHLPGQDGNTLYF. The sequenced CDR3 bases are TGTGCCAGCAGCCACCTTCCGGGACAGGATGGAAATACGCTCTAT.

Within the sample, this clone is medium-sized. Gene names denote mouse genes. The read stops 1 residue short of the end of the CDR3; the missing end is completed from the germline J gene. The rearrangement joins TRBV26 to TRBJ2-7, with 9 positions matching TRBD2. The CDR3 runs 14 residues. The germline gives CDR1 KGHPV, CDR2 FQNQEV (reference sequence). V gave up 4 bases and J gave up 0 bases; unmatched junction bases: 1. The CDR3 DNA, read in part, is TGTGCCAGCAGTCGACTGGGGGTCTCCTATGAACAGTAC. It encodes CASSRLGVSYEQY. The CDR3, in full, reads CASSRLGVSYEQYF.

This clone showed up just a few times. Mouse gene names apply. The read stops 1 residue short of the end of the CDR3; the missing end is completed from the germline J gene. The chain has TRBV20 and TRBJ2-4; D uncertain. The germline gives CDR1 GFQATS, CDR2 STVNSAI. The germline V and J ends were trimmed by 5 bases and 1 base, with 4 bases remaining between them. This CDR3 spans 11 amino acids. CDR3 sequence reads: CGAGRQNTLYF. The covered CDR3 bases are TGTGGTGCTGGACGTCAAAACACCTTGTAC.

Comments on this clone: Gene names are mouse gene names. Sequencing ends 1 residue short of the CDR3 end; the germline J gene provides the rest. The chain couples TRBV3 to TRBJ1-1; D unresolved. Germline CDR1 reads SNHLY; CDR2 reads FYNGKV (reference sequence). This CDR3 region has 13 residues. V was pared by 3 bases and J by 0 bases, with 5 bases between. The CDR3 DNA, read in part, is TGTGCCAGCAGCTTCAGTGCAAACACAGAAGTCTTC. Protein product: CASSFSANTEVF. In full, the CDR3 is CASSFSANTEVFF.

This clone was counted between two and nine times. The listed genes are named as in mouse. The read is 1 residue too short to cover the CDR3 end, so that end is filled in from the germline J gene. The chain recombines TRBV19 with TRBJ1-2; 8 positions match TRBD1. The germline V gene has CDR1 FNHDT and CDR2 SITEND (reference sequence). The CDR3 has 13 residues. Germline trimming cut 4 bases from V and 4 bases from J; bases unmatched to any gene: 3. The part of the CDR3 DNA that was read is TGTGCCAGCAGTCGGGACAGGATCTCCGACTACACC. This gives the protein CASSRDRISDYT. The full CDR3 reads CASSRDRISDYTF.

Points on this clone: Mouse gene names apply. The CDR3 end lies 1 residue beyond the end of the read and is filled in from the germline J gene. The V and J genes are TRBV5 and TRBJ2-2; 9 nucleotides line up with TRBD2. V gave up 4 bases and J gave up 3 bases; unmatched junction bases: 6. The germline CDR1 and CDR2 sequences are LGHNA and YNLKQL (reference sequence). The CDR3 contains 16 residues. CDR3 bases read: TGTGCCAGCAGCCCCCTACTGGGGGGAGACACCGGGCAGCTCTAC. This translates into CASSPLLGGDTGQLY. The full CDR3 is CASSPLLGGDTGQLYF.

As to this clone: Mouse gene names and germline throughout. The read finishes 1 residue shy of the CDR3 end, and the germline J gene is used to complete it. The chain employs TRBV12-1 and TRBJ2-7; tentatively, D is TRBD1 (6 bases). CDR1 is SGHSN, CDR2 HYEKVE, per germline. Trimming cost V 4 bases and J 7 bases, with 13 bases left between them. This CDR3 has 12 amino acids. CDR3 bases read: TGTGCCAGCTCCTTCAGGGGAGAGGAACAGTAC. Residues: CASSFRGEEQY. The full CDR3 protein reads CASSFRGEEQYF.

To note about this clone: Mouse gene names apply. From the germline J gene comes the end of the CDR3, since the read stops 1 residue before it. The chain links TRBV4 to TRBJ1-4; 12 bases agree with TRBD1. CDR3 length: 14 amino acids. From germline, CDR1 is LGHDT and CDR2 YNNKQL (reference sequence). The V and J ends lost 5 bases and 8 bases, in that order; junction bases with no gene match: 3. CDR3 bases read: TGTGCCAGCAGCCGGGACAGGGGGCGGGAAAGATTATTT. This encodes CASSRDRGRERLF. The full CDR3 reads CASSRDRGRERLFF.